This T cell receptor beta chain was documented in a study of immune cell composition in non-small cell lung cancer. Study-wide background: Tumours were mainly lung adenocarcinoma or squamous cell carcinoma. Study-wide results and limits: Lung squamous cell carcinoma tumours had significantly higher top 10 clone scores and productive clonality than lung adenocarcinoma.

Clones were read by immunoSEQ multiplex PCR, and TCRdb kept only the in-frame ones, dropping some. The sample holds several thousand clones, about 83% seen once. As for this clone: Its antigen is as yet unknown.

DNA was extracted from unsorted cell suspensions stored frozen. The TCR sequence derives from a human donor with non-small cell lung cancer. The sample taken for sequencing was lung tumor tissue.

The CDR3 sequence is CASRKTATNEKLFF. DNA for the CDR3: TGTGCCAGCAGGAAGACAGCAACTAATGAAAAACTGTTTTTT. This chain connects TRBV2 to TRBJ1-4, with D tentatively TRBD1 (5 bases). From germline, CDR1 is SNHLY and CDR2 FYNNEI. V dropped 6 bases and J dropped 0 bases, with 8 bases sitting between them. CDR3 length equals 14 residues.